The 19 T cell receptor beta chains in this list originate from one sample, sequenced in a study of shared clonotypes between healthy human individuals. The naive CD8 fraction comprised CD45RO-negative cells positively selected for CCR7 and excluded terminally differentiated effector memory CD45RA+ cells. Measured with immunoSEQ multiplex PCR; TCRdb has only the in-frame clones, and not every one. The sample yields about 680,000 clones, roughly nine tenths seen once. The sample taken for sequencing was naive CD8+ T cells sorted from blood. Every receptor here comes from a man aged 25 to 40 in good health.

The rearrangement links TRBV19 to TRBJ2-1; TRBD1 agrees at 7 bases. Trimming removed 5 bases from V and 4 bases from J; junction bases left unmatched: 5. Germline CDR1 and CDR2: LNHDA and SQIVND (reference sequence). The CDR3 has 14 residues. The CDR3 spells CASSSTGIYNEQFF. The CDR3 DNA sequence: TGTGCCAGTAGTTCGACAGGGATATACAATGAGCAGTTCTTC. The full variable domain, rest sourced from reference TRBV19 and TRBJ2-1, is DGGITQSPKYLFRKEGQNVTLSCEQNLNHDAMYWYRQDPGQGLRLIYYSQIVNDFQKGDIAEGYSVSREKKESFPLTVTSAQKNPTAFYLCASSSTGIYNEQFFGPGTRLTVL.

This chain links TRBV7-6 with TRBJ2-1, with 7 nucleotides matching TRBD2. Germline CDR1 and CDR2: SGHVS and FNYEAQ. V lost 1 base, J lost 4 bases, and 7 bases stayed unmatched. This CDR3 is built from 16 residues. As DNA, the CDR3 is TGTGCCAGCAGCTTAGATGCGGGAGACTTGTACAATGAGCAGTTCTTC. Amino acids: CASSLDAGDLYNEQFF.

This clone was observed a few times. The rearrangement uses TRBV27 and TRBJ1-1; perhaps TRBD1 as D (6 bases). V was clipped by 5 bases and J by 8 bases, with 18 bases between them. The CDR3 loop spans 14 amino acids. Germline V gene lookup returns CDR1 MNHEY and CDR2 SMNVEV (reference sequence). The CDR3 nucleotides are TGTGCCAGCAGTCCCTTAAAGACAGGTCGAGAAGCTTTCTTT. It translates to CASSPLKTGREAFF.

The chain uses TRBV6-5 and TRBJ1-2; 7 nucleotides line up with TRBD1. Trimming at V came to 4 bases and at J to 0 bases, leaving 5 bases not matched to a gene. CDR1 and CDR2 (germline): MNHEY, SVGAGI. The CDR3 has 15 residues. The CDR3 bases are TGTGCCAGCAGTTCCGACAGGGCCGCTAACTATGGCTACACCTTC. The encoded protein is CASSSDRAANYGYTF.

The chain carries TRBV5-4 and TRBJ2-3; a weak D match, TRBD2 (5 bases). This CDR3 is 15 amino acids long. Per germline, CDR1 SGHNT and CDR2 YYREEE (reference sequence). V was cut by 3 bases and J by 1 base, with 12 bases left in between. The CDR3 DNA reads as TGTGCCAGCAGCTCGACCGGACTCCGCACAGATACGCAGTATTTT. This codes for CASSSTGLRTDTQYF.

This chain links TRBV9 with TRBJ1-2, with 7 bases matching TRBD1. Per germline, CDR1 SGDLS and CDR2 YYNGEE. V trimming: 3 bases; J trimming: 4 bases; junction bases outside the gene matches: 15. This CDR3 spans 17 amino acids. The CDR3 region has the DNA TGTGCCAGCAGCGGACGGGACAGAGGAGGGGTCCCCTATGGCTACACCTTC. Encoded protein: CASSGRDRGGVPYGYTF.

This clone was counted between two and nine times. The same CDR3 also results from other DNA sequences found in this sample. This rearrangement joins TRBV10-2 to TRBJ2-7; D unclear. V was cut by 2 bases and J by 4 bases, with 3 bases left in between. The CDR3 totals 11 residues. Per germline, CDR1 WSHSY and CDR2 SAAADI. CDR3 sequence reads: CASSEGYEQYF. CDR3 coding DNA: TGCGCCAGCAGTGAGGGTTACGAGCAGTACTTC.

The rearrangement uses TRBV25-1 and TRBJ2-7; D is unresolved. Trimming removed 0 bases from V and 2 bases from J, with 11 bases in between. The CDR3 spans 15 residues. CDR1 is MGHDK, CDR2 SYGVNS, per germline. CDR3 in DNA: TGTGCCAGCAGTGAATATATTGCAGGCGCCTACGAGCAGTACTTC. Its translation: CASSEYIAGAYEQYF.

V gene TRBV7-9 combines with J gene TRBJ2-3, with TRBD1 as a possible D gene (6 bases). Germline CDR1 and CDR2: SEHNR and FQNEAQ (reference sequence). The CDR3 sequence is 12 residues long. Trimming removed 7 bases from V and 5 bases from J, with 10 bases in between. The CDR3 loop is CASTKDRDTQYF. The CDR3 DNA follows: TGTGCCAGCACCAAGGACAGAGATACGCAGTATTTT.

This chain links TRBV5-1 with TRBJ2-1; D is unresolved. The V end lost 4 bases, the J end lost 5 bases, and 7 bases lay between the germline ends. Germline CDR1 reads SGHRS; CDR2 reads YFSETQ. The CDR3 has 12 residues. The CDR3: CASSPLDNEQFF. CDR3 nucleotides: TGCGCCAGCAGCCCACTTGACAATGAGCAGTTCTTC.

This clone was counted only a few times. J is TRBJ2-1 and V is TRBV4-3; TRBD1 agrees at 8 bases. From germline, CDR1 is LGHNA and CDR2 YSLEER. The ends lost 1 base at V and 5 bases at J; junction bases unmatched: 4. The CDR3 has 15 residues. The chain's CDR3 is CASSQGTGRHNEQFF. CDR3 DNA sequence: TGCGCCAGCAGCCAAGGGACAGGGCGACACAATGAGCAGTTCTTC.

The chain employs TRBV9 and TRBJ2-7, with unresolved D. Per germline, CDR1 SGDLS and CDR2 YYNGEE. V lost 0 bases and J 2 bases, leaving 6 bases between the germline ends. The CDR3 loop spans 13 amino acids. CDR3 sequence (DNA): TGTGCCAGCAGCGTAGACAGCACCTACGAGCAGTACTTC. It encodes CASSVDSTYEQYF. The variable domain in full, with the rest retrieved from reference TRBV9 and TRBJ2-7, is DSGVTQTPKHLITATGQRVTLRCSPRSGDLSVYWYQQSLDQGLQFLIQYYNGEERAKGNILERFSAQQFPDLHSELNLSSLELGDSALYFCASSVDSTYEQYFGPGTRLTVT.

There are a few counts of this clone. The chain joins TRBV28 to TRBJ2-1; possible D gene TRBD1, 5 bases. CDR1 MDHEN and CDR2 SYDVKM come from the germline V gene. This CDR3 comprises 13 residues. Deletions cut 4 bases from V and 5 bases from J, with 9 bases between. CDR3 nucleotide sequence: TGTGCCAGCAGTTATACAGGTAACAATGAGCAGTTCTTC. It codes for CASSYTGNNEQFF. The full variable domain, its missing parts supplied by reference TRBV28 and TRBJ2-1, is DVKVTQSSRYLVKRTGEKVFLECVQDMDHENMFWYRQDPGLGLRLIYFSYDVKMKEKGDIPEGYSVSREKKERFSLILESASTNQTSMYLCASSYTGNNEQFFGPGTRLTVL.

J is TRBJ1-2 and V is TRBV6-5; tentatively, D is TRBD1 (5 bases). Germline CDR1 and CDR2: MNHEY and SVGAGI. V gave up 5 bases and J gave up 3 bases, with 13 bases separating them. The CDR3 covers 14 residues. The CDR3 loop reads CASSKQTDHYGYTF. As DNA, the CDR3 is TGTGCCAGCAGTAAACAGACAGACCACTATGGCTACACCTTC.

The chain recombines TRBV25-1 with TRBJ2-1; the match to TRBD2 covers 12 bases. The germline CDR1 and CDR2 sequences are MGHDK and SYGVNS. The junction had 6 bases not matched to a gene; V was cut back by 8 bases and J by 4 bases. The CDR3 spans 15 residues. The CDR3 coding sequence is TGTGCCAGCTCTACTAGCGGGAGGTCTTACAATGAGCAGTTCTTC. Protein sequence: CASSTSGRSYNEQFF.

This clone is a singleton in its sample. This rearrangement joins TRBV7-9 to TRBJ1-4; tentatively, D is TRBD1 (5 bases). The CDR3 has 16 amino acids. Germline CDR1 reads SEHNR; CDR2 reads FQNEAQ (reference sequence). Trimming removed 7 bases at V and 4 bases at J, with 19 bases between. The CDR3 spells CASTILGGDYNEKLFF. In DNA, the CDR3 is TGTGCCAGCACAATTCTTGGGGGGGACTATAATGAAAAACTGTTTTTT.

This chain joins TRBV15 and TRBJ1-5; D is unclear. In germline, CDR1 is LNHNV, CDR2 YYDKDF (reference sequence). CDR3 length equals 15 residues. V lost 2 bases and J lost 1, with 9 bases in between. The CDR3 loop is CATSRNRVSNQPQHF. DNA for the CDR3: TGTGCCACCAGCAGAAACCGTGTGAGCAATCAGCCCCAGCATTTT.

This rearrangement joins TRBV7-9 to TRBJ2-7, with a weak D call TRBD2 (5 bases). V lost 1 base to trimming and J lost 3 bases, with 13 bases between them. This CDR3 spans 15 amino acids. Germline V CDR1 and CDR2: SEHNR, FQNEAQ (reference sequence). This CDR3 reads CASSLDAGVVYEQYF. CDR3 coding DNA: TGTGCCAGCAGCTTAGACGCCGGGGTAGTCTACGAGCAGTACTTC. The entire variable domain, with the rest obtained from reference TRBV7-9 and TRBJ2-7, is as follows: DTGVSQNPRHKITKRGQNVTFRCDPISEHNRLYWYRQTLGQGPEFLTYFQNEAQLEKSRLLSDRFSAERPKGSFSTLEIQRTEQGDSAMYLCASSLDAGVVYEQYFGPGTRLTVT.

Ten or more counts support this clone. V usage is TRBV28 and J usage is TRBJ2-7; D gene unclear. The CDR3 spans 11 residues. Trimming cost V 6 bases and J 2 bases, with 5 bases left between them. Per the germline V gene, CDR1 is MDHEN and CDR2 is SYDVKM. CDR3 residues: CASSQTYEQYF. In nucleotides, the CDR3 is TGTGCCAGCAGCCAAACCTACGAGCAGTACTTC. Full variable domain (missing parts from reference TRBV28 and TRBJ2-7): DVKVTQSSRYLVKRTGEKVFLECVQDMDHENMFWYRQDPGLGLRLIYFSYDVKMKEKGDIPEGYSVSREKKERFSLILESASTNQTSMYLCASSQTYEQYFGPGTRLTVT.